This TCR beta chain is drawn from a study of blood T cell repertoires in COVID-19. Study-level background: Researchers got acute and convalescent COVID-19 samples from the United States, Italy and Spain. The cDNA or gDNA used as material had been derived from T cells, B-cell-depleted T cells, or PBMCs.

There are a few counts of this clone. This CDR3 region has 16 residues. CDR1 is MNHEY and CDR2 is SVGAGI in the germline V gene. Trimming cost V 4 bases and J 5 bases; bases outside gene matches: 12. Original analysis: Amplifying reference gene primers gave estimates of nucleated cell counts. Only in-frame clones appear in the TCRdb table, and some are missing; sequencing was by immunoSEQ multiplex PCR. V and J calls plus clone size are reproduced from that table; the DNA served to infer D and trimming. The sample contains about 140,000 clones, approximately 87% of which appear only once. The receptor's source is a woman in her thirties or forties with acute or convalescent COVID-19. This chain links TRBV6-5 with TRBJ2-7, with TRBD1 matching 9 bases. The sequenced material came from peripheral blood. The CDR3 DNA reads TGTGCCAGCAGTTTGACACCGGGACAGGGTAATCACGAGCAGTACTTC. It translates to CASSLTPGQGNHEQYF.